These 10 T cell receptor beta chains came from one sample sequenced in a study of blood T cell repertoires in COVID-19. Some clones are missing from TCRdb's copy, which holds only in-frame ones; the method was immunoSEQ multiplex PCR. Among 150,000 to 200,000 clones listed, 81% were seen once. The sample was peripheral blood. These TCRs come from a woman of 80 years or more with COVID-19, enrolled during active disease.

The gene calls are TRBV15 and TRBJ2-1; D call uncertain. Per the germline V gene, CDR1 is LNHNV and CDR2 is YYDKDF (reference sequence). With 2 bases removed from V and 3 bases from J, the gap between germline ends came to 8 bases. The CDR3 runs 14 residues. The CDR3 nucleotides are TGTGCCACCAGCAGACCCCAGAACTACAATGAGCAGTTCTTC. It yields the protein CATSRPQNYNEQFF.

The chain's CDR3 is CASRDRGQLAQHF. For the CDR3, the DNA is TGTGCCAGTAGGGACAGGGGCCAATTAGCCCAGCATTTT. The chain uses TRBV19 and TRBJ1-5; 9 nucleotides line up with TRBD1. CDR3 length: 13 amino acids. CDR1 is LNHDA, CDR2 SQIVND, per germline (reference sequence). Trimming took 6 bases from V and 11 from J; bases not matched to a gene: 8. The whole variable domain, remainder taken from reference TRBV19 and TRBJ1-5, is DGGITQSPKYLFRKEGQNVTLSCEQNLNHDAMYWYRQDPGQGLRLIYYSQIVNDFQKGDIAEGYSVSREKKESFPLTVTSAQKNPTAFYLCASRDRGQLAQHFGDGTRLSIL.

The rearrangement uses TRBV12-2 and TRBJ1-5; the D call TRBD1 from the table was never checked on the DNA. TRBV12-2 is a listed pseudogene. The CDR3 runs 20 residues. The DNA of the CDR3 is TGTGCAAGTCGCTTAGGGCCAGTTGGACAGGGGGAACGGGACGGTCAGCCCCAGCATTTT. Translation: CASRLGPVGQGERDGQPQHF.

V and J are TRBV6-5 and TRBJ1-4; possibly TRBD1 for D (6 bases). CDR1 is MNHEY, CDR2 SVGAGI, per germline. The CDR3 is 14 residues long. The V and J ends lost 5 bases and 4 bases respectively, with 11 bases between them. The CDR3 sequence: CASSPGTNNEKLFF. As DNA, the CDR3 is TGTGCCAGCAGTCCCGGGACAAATAATGAAAAACTGTTTTTT.

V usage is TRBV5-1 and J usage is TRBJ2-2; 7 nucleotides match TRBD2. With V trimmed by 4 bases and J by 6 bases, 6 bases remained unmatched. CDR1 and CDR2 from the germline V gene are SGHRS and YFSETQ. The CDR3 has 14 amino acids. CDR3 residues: CASSPGEGSGELFF. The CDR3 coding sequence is TGCGCCAGCAGCCCGGGGGAGGGTTCCGGGGAGCTGTTTTTT.

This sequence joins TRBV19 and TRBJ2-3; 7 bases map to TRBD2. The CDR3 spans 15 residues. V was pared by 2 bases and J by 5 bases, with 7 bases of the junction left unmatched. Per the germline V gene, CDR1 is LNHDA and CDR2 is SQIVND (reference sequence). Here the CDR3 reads CASSIRGGSLDTQYF. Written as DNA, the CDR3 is TGTGCCAGTAGTATACGGGGCGGGAGTCTAGATACGCAGTATTTT. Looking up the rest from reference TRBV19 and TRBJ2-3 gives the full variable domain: DGGITQSPKYLFRKEGQNVTLSCEQNLNHDAMYWYRQDPGQGLRLIYYSQIVNDFQKGDIAEGYSVSREKKESFPLTVTSAQKNPTAFYLCASSIRGGSLDTQYFGPGTRLTVL.

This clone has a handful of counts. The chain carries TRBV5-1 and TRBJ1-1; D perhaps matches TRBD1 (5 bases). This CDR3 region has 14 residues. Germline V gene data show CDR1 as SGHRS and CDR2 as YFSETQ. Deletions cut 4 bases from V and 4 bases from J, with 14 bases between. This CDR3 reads CASSKDMGGTEAFF. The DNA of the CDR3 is TGCGCCAGCAGCAAGGACATGGGGGGCACTGAAGCTTTCTTT.

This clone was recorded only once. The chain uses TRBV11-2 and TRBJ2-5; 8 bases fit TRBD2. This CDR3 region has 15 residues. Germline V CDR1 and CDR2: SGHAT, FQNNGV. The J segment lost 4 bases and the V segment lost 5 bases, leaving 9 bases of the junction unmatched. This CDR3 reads CASSPAAGGSETQYF. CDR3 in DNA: TGTGCCAGCAGCCCTGCGGCGGGAGGATCAGAGACCCAGTACTTC.

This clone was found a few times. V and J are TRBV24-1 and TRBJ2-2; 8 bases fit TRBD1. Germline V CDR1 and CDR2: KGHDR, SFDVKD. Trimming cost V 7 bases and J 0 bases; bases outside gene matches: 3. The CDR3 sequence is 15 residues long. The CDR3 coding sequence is TGTGCCACCAGCTTACAGGGGGCGAACACCGGGGAGCTGTTTTTT. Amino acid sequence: CATSLQGANTGELFF.

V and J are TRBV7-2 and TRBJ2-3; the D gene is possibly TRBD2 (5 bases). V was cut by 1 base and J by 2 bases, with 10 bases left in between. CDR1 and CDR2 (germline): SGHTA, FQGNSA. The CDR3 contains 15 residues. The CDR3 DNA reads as TGTGCCAGCAGCTTAGACGGGAAGAACACAGATACGCAGTATTTT. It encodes CASSLDGKNTDTQYF.